This T cell receptor (beta chain) comes out of a study of blood T cell repertoires in COVID-19. Assay: immunoSEQ multiplex PCR; the TCRdb copy retains only in-frame clones and omits some. The sample yields about 160,000 clones, 83% seen once. The recovered donors of Cohort 3 showed two negative PCRs, clearance, or symptom resolution. Sequencing was done on a sample of PBMCs or T cells enriched from blood (not recorded which). This TCR was recovered from a woman aged 45-65 years who had recovered from COVID-19.

CDR3 sequence reads: CASTAPGHRSGANVLTF. CDR3 coding DNA: TGCGCCAGCACCGCACCGGGACACCGCTCTGGGGCCAACGTCCTGACTTTC. The chain recombines TRBV23-1 with TRBJ2-6; tentatively, D is TRBD1 (6 bases). TRBV23-1 is an ORF, with its function uncertain. V dropped 7 bases and J dropped 0 bases, with 16 bases sitting between them. CDR3 length: 17 residues.